The 16 T cell receptor beta chains reported below all come from one sample, sequenced in a study of CD8 T cells in Susac syndrome. Reverse transcription of roughly 0.5 to 1 ug RNA used random hexamers. One entry per CDR3 protein results from TCRdb running MiXCR on the immunoSEQ multiplex PCR reads. Seen here are over 120,000 distinct CDR3 sequences, about 95% observed once, and the top ten hold 0.13% to 0.15%. The sample was CD4+ T cells from PBMCs. All receptors come from a human donor with Susac syndrome.

The gene calls are TRBV29-1 and TRBJ2-7; TRBD2 is a possible D gene (5 bases). This CDR3 comprises 11 residues. Germline-derived CDR1 and CDR2 are SQVTM and ANQGSEA. V lost 4 bases to trimming and J lost 1 base, with 5 bases between them. CDR3 sequence: CSVGGSYEQYF. CDR3 nucleotide sequence: TGCAGCGTTGGCGGGTCCTACGAGCAGTACTTC.

The chain is built from TRBV12-3 or TRBV12-4 and TRBJ1-5; D unclear. This CDR3 region has 13 residues. The V gene lost 5 bases and the J gene lost 7 bases, with 12 bases spanning the gap. CDR3 coding DNA: TGTGCCAGCAGTCTGCAGACCCTCCAGCCCCAGCATTTT. Translation: CASSLQTLQPQHF.

This clonotype showed up just once. The chain employs TRBV5-8 and TRBJ1-2, with unresolved D. Trimming removed 4 bases from V and 0 bases from J, with 10 bases in between. The CDR3 is made up of 14 amino acids. Germline CDR1 is SGHTS and CDR2 is YDEGEE. CDR3 amino acids: CASSRVFANYGYTF. The CDR3, as DNA: TGTGCCAGCAGCCGGGTCTTTGCTAACTATGGCTACACCTTC.

V gene TRBV15 combines with J gene TRBJ2-3, with unresolved D. V lost 6 bases to trimming and J lost 5 bases, with 9 bases between them. The CDR3 covers 12 residues. CDR1 and CDR2 (germline): LNHNV, YYDKDF (reference sequence). CDR3 in amino acids: CATRWRGDTQYF. The CDR3 DNA is TGTGCCACCAGATGGAGAGGAGATACGCAGTATTTT.

The rearrangement uses TRBV18 and TRBJ2-2; D possibly corresponds to TRBD1 (6 bases). Germline V lookup: CDR1 KGHSH, CDR2 LQKENI. The V gene lost 3 bases and the J gene lost 7 bases, with 12 bases spanning the gap. This CDR3 comprises 14 residues. The CDR3 loop reads CASSPGTSGGELFF. DNA for the CDR3: TGTGCCAGCTCACCCGGGACATCTGGCGGGGAGCTGTTTTTT.

The CDR3 sequence: CSVGGGGLNTEAFF. DNA of the CDR3: TGCAGCGTTGGAGGCGGGGGGTTGAACACTGAAGCTTTCTTT. The rearrangement links TRBV29-1 to TRBJ1-1; tentatively, D is TRBD1 (5 bases). The CDR3 runs 14 residues. Germline-derived CDR1 and CDR2 are SQVTM and ANQGSEA. V was cut by 4 bases and J by 0 bases, with 12 bases left in between.

J is TRBJ2-7 and V is TRBV12-5; D call uncertain. This CDR3 is 12 amino acids long. CDR1 is LGHNT, CDR2 FRNRAP, per germline. The V end lost 2 bases, the J end lost 5 bases, and 7 bases lay between the germline ends. The chain's CDR3 is CASGLWGNEQYF. The CDR3 coding sequence is TGTGCTAGTGGTTTGTGGGGAAACGAGCAGTACTTC.

This chain uses TRBV14 with TRBJ1-1, with a tentative D call TRBD1 (6 bases). V gave up 4 bases and J gave up 1 base, with 10 bases separating them. The germline CDR1 and CDR2 sequences are SGHDN and FVKESK. This CDR3 is built from 14 residues. The CDR3 DNA sequence: TGTGCCAGCAGCCCGCAGGGGCAGAACACTGAAGCTTTCTTT. This translates into CASSPQGQNTEAFF. Combining the CDR3 with reference TRBV14 and TRBJ1-1 gives the whole variable domain EAGVTQFPSHSVIEKGQTVTLRCDPISGHDNLYWYRRVMGKEIKFLLHFVKESKQDESGMPNNRFLAERTGGTYSTLKVQPAELEDSGVYFCASSPQGQNTEAFFGQGTRLTVV.

The chain carries TRBV2 and TRBJ1-3, with 9 positions matching TRBD1. The CDR3 totals 13 residues. Unmatched junction bases numbered 2, after V lost 9 bases and J lost 2 bases. The germline gives CDR1 SNHLY, CDR2 FYNNEI. Here the CDR3 DNA reads TGTGCCAGAACAGGGGGCGCTGGAAACACCATATATTTT. Translated: CARTGGAGNTIYF.

The chain joins TRBV2 to TRBJ1-2, with 8 bases that match TRBD1. The J segment lost 6 bases and the V segment lost 0 bases, leaving 0 bases of the junction unmatched. The CDR3 is made up of 13 amino acids. CDR1 is SNHLY, CDR2 FYNNEI, per germline. The CDR3 coding sequence is TGTGCCAGCAGTGAAGCCAGGGGGCATGGCTACACCTTC. This encodes CASSEARGHGYTF. Together with reference TRBV2 and TRBJ1-2, the CDR3 gives the full variable domain: EPEVTQTPSHQVTQMGQEVILRCVPISNHLYFYWYRQILGQKVEFLVSFYNNEISEKSEIFDDQFSVERPDGSNFTLKIRSTKLEDSAMYFCASSEARGHGYTFGSGTRLTVV.

This chain connects TRBV7-3 to TRBJ1-1; no clear D. Germline V gene data show CDR1 as SGHTA and CDR2 as FQGTGA. The CDR3 totals 13 residues. With 2 bases removed from V and 2 bases from J, the gap between germline ends came to 6 bases. CDR3 residues: CASSLGSNTEAFF. CDR3 sequence (DNA): TGTGCCAGCAGCTTAGGGAGTAACACTGAAGCTTTCTTT. Based on the CDR3 plus reference TRBV7-3 and TRBJ1-1, the full variable domain is GAGVSQTPSNKVTEKGKYVELRCDPISGHTALYWYRQSLGQGPEFLIYFQGTGAADDSGLPNDRFFAVRPEGSVSTLKIQRTERGDSAVYLCASSLGSNTEAFFGQGTRLTVV.

The genes are TRBV7-3 and TRBJ1-1, with a weak D call TRBD1 (5 bases). V was pared by 0 bases and J by 10 bases, with 12 bases between. This CDR3 comprises 13 residues. CDR1 SGHTA and CDR2 FQGTGA come from the germline V gene. CDR3 bases: TGTGCCAGCAGCTTAACGGTCGGGGCAGGAGCTTTCTTT. Amino acid sequence: CASSLTVGAGAFF. Complete variable domain (other parts from reference TRBV7-3 and TRBJ1-1): GAGVSQTPSNKVTEKGKYVELRCDPISGHTALYWYRQSLGQGPEFLIYFQGTGAADDSGLPNDRFFAVRPEGSVSTLKIQRTERGDSAVYLCASSLTVGAGAFFGQGTRLTVV.

This chain joins TRBV6-2 or TRBV6-3 and TRBJ1-4; D unresolved. CDR1 is MNHEY and CDR2 is SVGEGT in the germline V gene. V was cut by 8 bases and J by 6 bases, with 13 bases left in between. The CDR3 is 13 residues long. The CDR3 region has the DNA TGTGCCAGCCGGAGGTATCAGGATGAAAAACTGTTTTTT. Amino acid sequence: CASRRYQDEKLFF.

The CDR3 is CASSRIREADYEQYF. The CDR3 coding sequence is TGTGCCAGCTCACGGATACGGGAAGCAGACTACGAGCAGTACTTC. This chain links TRBV18 with TRBJ2-7, with a weak D call TRBD2 (5 bases). Trimming stripped 4 bases from V and 3 bases from J, with 16 bases between. The CDR3 spans 15 residues. The germline gives CDR1 KGHSH, CDR2 LQKENI.

CDR3 DNA sequence: TGCAGCGTTGAACTCACCCGGGGGACTGAAGCTTTCTTT. Translating gives CSVELTRGTEAFF. The chain uses TRBV29-1 and TRBJ1-1, with D possibly being TRBD1 (5 bases). The ends were cut back, 2 bases at V and 5 bases at J, with 12 bases in the middle. This CDR3 spans 13 amino acids. Germline loops: CDR1 SQVTM, CDR2 ANQGSEA.

The chain uses TRBV5-4 and TRBJ1-1; 7 positions agree with TRBD1. The trim removed 4 bases at V and 4 bases at J, leaving 13 bases unmatched. The CDR3 extends over 16 amino acids. Germline V gives CDR1 SGHNT, CDR2 YYREEE (reference sequence). This chain's CDR3 is CASSRGGALGGTEAFF. The CDR3 DNA reads as TGTGCCAGCAGCCGAGGGGGCGCCTTGGGGGGCACTGAAGCTTTCTTT.